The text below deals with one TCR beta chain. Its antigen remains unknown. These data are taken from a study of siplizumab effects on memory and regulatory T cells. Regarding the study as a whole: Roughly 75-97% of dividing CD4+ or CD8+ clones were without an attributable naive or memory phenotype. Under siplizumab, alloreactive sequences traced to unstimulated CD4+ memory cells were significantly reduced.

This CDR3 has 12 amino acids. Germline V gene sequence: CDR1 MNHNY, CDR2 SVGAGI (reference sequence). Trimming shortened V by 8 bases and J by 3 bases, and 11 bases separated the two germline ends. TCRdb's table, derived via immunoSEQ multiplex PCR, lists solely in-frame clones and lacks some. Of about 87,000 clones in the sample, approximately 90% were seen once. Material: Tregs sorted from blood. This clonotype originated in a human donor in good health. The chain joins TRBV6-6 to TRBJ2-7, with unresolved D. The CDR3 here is CASGLHGYEQYF. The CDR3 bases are TGTGCCAGCGGGCTACATGGCTACGAGCAGTACTTC.